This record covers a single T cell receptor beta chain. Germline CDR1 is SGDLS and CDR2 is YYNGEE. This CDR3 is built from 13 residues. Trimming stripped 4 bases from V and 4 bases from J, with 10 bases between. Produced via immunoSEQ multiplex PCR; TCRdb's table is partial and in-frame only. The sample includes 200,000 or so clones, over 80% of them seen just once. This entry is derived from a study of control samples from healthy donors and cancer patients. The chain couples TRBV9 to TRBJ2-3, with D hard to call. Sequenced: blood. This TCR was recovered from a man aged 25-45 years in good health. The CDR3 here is CASSLVSADTQYF. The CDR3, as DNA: TGTGCCAGCAGCCTCGTGAGCGCAGATACGCAGTATTTT.